Here is one T cell receptor beta chain with its context. Its antigen is currently unknown. These data are taken from a study of OX40 agonist ivuxolimab in advanced cancers. Study overall: Past anti-PD-1, anti-PD-L1 or anti-CTLA-4 therapy was accepted, and roughly 40% had received some. Regarding the study as a whole: CD4+ T cells averaged fewer expanded clones than CD8+ T cells. In the 0.1 to 3.0 mg/kg range, CD4+ and CD8+ blood T cells had expanded clonally by week 6. Among the least clonally expanded were partial responders at 0.1-3.0 mg/kg.

Clones were sequenced by immunoSEQ multiplex PCR, and TCRdb holds only the in-frame ones, with some missing. The table includes more than 85,000 clones, around nine tenths detected once. The CDR3 contains 11 residues. The germline CDR1 and CDR2 sequences are DFQATT and SNEGSKA (reference sequence). V was clipped by 3 bases and J by 6 bases, with 9 bases between them. The material was CD4+ or CD8+ T cells sorted from blood, obtained in a trial of the OX40 agonist ivuxolimab. V is TRBV20-1 and J is TRBJ2-7; D perhaps matches TRBD1 (5 bases). This clonotype originated in an adult with an advanced solid tumor such as melanoma, head and neck, liver or kidney cancer. The CDR3 DNA follows: TGCAGTGCTAGCAGGGTCCGCGAGCAGTACTTC. Protein sequence: CSASRVREQYF.